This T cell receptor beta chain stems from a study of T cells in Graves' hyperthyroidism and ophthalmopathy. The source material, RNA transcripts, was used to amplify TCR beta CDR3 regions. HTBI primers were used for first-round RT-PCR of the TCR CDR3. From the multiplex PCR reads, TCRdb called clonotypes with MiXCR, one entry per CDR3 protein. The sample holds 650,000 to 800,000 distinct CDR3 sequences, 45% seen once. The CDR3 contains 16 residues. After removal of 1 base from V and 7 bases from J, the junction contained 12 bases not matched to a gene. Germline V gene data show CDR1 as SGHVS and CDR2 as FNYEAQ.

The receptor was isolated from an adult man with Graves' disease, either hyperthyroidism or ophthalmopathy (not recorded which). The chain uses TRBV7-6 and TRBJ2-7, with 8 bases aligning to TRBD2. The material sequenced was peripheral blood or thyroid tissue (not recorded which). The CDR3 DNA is TGTGCCAGCAGCTTAGGGGCTAGCGGGCTCCTCGGGGAGCAGTACTTC. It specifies CASSLGASGLLGEQYF.